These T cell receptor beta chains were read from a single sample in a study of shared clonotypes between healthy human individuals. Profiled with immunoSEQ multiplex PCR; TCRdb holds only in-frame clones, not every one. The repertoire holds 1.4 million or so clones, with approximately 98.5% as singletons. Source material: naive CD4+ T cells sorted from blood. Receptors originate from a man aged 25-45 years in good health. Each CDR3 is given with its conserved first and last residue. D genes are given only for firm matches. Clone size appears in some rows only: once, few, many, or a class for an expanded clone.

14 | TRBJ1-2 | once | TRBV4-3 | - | CASSQEGRGTGYTF | TGCGCCAGCAGCCAAGAGGGTCGCGGAACAGGCTACACCTTC
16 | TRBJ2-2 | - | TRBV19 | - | CASSITGRANTGELFF | TGTGCCAGTAGTATCACGGGACGGGCGAACACCGGGGAGCTGTTTTTT
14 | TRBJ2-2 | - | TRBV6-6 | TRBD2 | CASSPGGFGGELFF | TGTGCCAGCAGCCCCGGGGGGTTCGGCGGGGAGCTGTTTTTT
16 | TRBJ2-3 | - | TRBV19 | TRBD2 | CASRSWGGASTDTQYF | TGTGCCAGTAGGAGCTGGGGGGGTGCTAGCACAGATACGCAGTATTTT
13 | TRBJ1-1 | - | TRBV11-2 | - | CASSLVLPAEAFF | TGTGCCAGCAGCTTAGTGCTCCCCGCTGAGGCTTTCTTT
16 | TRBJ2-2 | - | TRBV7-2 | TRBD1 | CASSPQDRGNTGELFF | TGTGCCAGCAGCCCCCAGGACAGGGGAAACACCGGGGAGCTGTTTTTT
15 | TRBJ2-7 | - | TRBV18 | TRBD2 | CASSSGTTLSYEQYF | TGTGCCAGCTCCTCCGGGACTACCTTATCCTACGAGCAGTACTTC
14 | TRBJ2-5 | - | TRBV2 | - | CASSEDGGTQTQYF | TGTGCCAGCAGTGAAGATGGAGGGACGCAGACCCAGTACTTC
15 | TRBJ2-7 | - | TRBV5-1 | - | CASSRVGTSSYEQYF | TGCGCCAGCAGCCGGGTCGGAACTAGCTCCTACGAGCAGTACTTC
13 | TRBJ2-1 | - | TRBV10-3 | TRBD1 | CAILDRVANEQFF | TGTGCCATTTTGGACAGGGTCGCCAATGAGCAGTTCTTC
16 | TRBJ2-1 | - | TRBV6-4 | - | CASSDNGASSYNEQFF | TGTGCCAGCAGTGATAACGGGGCTAGCTCCTACAATGAGCAGTTCTTC
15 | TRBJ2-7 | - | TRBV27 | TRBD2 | CASSLTPGGSYEQYF | TGTGCCAGCAGTTTAACGCCCGGGGGGTCCTACGAGCAGTACTTC
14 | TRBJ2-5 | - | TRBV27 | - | CASSSEGSPETQYF | TGTGCCAGCAGTTCGGAGGGATCCCCAGAGACCCAGTACTTC
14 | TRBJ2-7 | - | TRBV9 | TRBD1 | CASSVGTGDYEQYF | TGTGCCAGCAGCGTAGGGACAGGGGACTACGAGCAGTACTTC
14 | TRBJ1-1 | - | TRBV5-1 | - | CASKDSTEGSEAFF | TGCGCCAGCAAAGACTCTACCGAGGGATCCGAAGCTTTCTTT
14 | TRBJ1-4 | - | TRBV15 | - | CATSRGKGFEKLFF | TGTGCCACCAGCAGAGGGAAGGGATTCGAAAAACTGTTTTTT
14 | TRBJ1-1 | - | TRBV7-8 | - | CASSLVLGNTEAFF | TGTGCCAGCAGCTTAGTCCTTGGGAACACTGAAGCTTTCTTT
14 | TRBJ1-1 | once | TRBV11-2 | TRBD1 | CASNPDRGETEAFF | TGTGCCAGCAACCCGGACAGGGGGGAAACTGAAGCTTTCTTT
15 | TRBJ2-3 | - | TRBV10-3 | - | CAIRPRERGTDTQYF | TGTGCCATCAGACCTCGGGAGAGGGGCACAGATACGCAGTATTTT
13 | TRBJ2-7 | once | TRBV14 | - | CASSQEFSYEQYF | TGTGCCAGCAGCCAAGAGTTTAGCTACGAGCAGTACTTC
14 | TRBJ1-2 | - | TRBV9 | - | CASTREDSNYGYTF | TGTGCCAGCACCCGTGAGGACAGTAACTATGGCTACACCTTC
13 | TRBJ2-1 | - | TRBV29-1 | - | CSVVLWGSNEQFF | TGCAGCGTTGTTCTTTGGGGTAGCAATGAGCAGTTCTTC
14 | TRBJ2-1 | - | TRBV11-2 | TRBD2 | CASRAGVGYNEQFF | TGTGCCAGCAGAGCGGGAGTAGGCTACAATGAGCAGTTCTTC
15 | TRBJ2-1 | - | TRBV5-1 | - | CASSSGVSSYNEQFF | TGCGCCAGCAGCTCAGGAGTGAGCTCCTACAATGAGCAGTTCTTC
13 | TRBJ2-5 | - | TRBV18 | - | CASSPSTAETQYF | TGTGCCAGCTCACCTTCCACGGCGGAGACCCAGTACTTC